The 29 T cell receptor beta chains below come from one sample, sequenced in a study of T cell responses to AZD1222 COVID-19 vaccine. Repertoires were generated with immunoSEQ multiplex PCR, while TCRdb's copy carries only in-frame clones and drops some. The sample lists tens of thousands of clones, over 80% seen once, with roughly 18% in the top ten. Here the sequenced sample was peripheral blood, taken 28 days after the second AZD1222 dose. The receptors were gathered from an adult who received the AZD1222 COVID-19 vaccine.

CDR3 protein: CASSFVGGGLEKLFF. CDR3 DNA sequence: TGTGCCAGCAGTTTTGTGGGGGGAGGGTTGGAAAAACTGTTTTTT. The rearrangement links TRBV28 to TRBJ1-4, with D maybe TRBD1 (5 bases). Trimming took off 3 bases at V and 8 bases at J, with 16 bases between the two ends. Germline CDR1 is MDHEN and CDR2 is SYDVKM. CDR3 length: 15 amino acids.

V and J are TRBV3-1 (or the pseudogene TRBV3-2) and TRBJ2-7, with D unclear. This CDR3 has 15 residues. Germline V gene lookup returns CDR1 LGHDT and CDR2 YNNKEL (reference sequence). V lost 0 bases and J lost 7, with 16 bases in between. In nucleotides, the CDR3 is TGTGCCAGCAGCCAAGATTCCCTTGGGGTCAAAGAGCAGTACTTC. This sequence encodes CASSQDSLGVKEQYF.

This chain links TRBV5-1 with TRBJ1-3; no clear D. Germline CDR1 is SGHRS and CDR2 is YFSETQ. This CDR3 contains 13 residues. V was cut by 2 bases and J by 2 bases, with 5 bases left in between. CDR3 DNA sequence: TGCGCCAGCAGCTTTGGGACTGGAAACACCATATATTTT. Translation: CASSFGTGNTIYF.

The genes are TRBV30 and TRBJ1-5; no clear D. The germline CDR1 and CDR2 sequences are GTSNPN and SVGIG (reference sequence). Trimming stripped 0 bases from V and 4 bases from J, with 10 bases between. This CDR3 is built from 14 residues. CDR3 nucleotides: TGTGCCTGGAGTGTATTTTTGGCGAATCAGCCCCAGCATTTT. It codes for CAWSVFLANQPQHF.

The genes are TRBV5-6 and TRBJ2-7; 8 bases match TRBD1. The CDR3 has 14 amino acids. Germline lookup yields CDR1 SGHDT and CDR2 YYEEEE. V trimming: 0 bases; J trimming: 10 bases; junction bases outside the gene matches: 9. CDR3 sequence: CASSLGRQGSRQYF. DNA of the CDR3: TGTGCCAGCAGCTTGGGGAGACAGGGGTCGCGACAGTACTTC.

The chain links TRBV5-6 to TRBJ1-2; 12 nucleotides line up with TRBD1. V lost 4 bases and J lost 3; bases outside the gene matches: 7. The CDR3 runs to 16 residues. Germline V lookup: CDR1 SGHDT, CDR2 YYEEEE. The CDR3 spells CASSGGTGGLDYGYTF. The CDR3, as DNA: TGTGCCAGCAGCGGCGGGACAGGGGGCCTGGACTATGGCTACACCTTC.

The chain couples TRBV5-1 to TRBJ2-3; either TRBD1 or TRBD2 may supply D (5 bases each). V dropped 0 bases and J dropped 7 bases, with 9 bases sitting between them. The length of the CDR3 is 13 residues. From germline, CDR1 is SGHRS and CDR2 YFSETQ. In nucleotides, the CDR3 is TGCGCCAGCAGCTTGGCCGGGGCGAATACGCAGTATTTT. Amino acid sequence: CASSLAGANTQYF.

The chain combines TRBV11-2 with TRBJ1-1, with D uncertain. CDR3 length: 15 residues. Trimming stripped 2 bases from V and 3 bases from J, with 13 bases between. Germline V CDR1 and CDR2: SGHAT, FQNNGV. CDR3 region: CASSLRVGRYTEAFF. Here the CDR3 DNA reads TGTGCCAGCAGCTTAAGGGTGGGAAGATACACTGAAGCTTTCTTT. Together with reference TRBV11-2 and TRBJ1-1, the CDR3 gives the full variable domain: EAGVAQSPRYKIIEKRQSVAFWCNPISGHATLYWYQQILGQGPKLLIQFQNNGVVDDSQLPKDRFSAERLKGVDSTLKIQPAKLEDSAVYLCASSLRVGRYTEAFFGQGTRLTVV.

This clone is medium-sized (0.01 to 0.1%). Within the sample, other DNA sequences also encode this same CDR3. The chain has TRBV6-5 and TRBJ1-5; D unclear. CDR1 and CDR2 from the germline V gene are MNHEY and SVGAGI. This CDR3 comprises 11 residues. V was shortened by 9 bases and J by 1 base, with 4 bases between the two germline ends. The CDR3 loop is CASGSNQPQHF. In DNA, the CDR3 is TGTGCCAGTGGAAGCAATCAGCCCCAGCATTTT.

V is TRBV29-1 and J is TRBJ2-7, with D perhaps matching TRBD1 (6 bases). The CDR3 runs to 14 residues. Per germline, CDR1 SQVTM and CDR2 ANQGSEA. V dropped 7 bases and J dropped 4 bases, with 20 bases sitting between them. The DNA for the CDR3 is TGCAGCGGAATCGACCGGGACAATGTTTACGAGCAGTACTTC. This codes for CSGIDRDNVYEQYF.

This chain uses TRBV6-6 with TRBJ2-2; weak D call: TRBD1 (6 bases). The CDR3 is 14 amino acids. From germline, CDR1 is MNHNY and CDR2 SVGAGI (reference sequence). V was pared by 5 bases and J by 7 bases, with 14 bases between. The chain's CDR3 is CASSQPQGNGELFF. As DNA, the CDR3 is TGTGCCAGCAGTCAGCCCCAGGGGAACGGGGAGCTGTTTTTT.

Only one count was recorded for this clone. This chain joins TRBV5-4 and TRBJ1-4; D remains ambiguous. Germline V gene data show CDR1 as SGHNT and CDR2 as YYREEE (reference sequence). This CDR3 contains 15 residues. V lost 1 base and J 0 bases, leaving 7 bases between the germline ends. The CDR3 region has the DNA TGTGCCAGCAGCTTGTATACTACAACTAATGAAAAACTGTTTTTT. This encodes CASSLYTTTNEKLFF.

This chain joins TRBV7-3 and TRBJ2-7; D call uncertain. V was trimmed by 0 bases and J by 0 bases, leaving 12 bases between them. The CDR3 runs to 16 residues. Germline assignment: CDR1 SGHTA and CDR2 FQGTGA. The CDR3, as DNA: TGTGCCAGCAGCTTAACTGTGACACCGAGCTCCTACGAGCAGTACTTC. This translates into CASSLTVTPSSYEQYF.

This rearrangement joins TRBV6-1 to TRBJ1-2; D possibly corresponds to TRBD1 (5 bases). The germline V and J ends were trimmed by 0 bases and 7 bases, with 9 bases remaining between them. CDR1 and CDR2 from the germline V gene are MNHNS and SASEGT. The CDR3 loop spans 13 amino acids. The CDR3 spells CASSEAAGFGYTF. The CDR3, as DNA: TGTGCCAGCAGTGAAGCTGCAGGGTTTGGCTACACCTTC.

The chain recombines TRBV27 with TRBJ1-1, with D unclear. The germline V gene encodes CDR1 MNHEY and CDR2 SMNVEV (reference sequence). V lost 8 bases and J 4 bases, leaving 11 bases between the germline ends. The CDR3 contains 12 residues. CDR3: CASYTRSTEAFF. DNA of the CDR3: TGTGCCAGCTATACGCGGAGCACTGAAGCTTTCTTT.

V is TRBV5-1 and J is TRBJ2-3; 10 bases are a match to TRBD2. Germline CDR1 is SGHRS and CDR2 is YFSETQ. Germline trimming cut 6 bases from V and 1 base from J; bases unmatched to any gene: 8. This CDR3 is built from 16 residues. The CDR3 coding sequence is TGCGCCAGCACCCCGGTCCTAGCGGGGGGCACAGATACGCAGTATTTT. Encoded protein: CASTPVLAGGTDTQYF.

V gene TRBV2 combines with J gene TRBJ2-1; 10 bases agree with TRBD2. CDR3 length: 15 residues. Trimming at V came to 7 bases and at J to 5 bases, leaving 8 bases not matched to a gene. Germline values: CDR1 SNHLY, CDR2 FYNNEI. CDR3 nucleotides: TGTGCCAGCAAGCGGGGGCTAGCGGGGGACAATGAGCAGTTCTTC. Translated, it gives CASKRGLAGDNEQFF.

The V gene is TRBV6-5, the J gene TRBJ1-4, with 7 bases identical to TRBD1. The CDR3 consists of 15 residues. V lost 6 bases to trimming and J lost 7 bases; unmatched junction nucleotides: 11. Germline CDR1 MNHEY, CDR2 SVGAGI. The CDR3 region has the DNA TGTGCCAGCAGCCTGCGACAGGGTTTAGGTGAAAAACTGTTTTTT. This encodes CASSLRQGLGEKLFF.

This chain uses TRBV5-4 with TRBJ1-1; 10 nucleotides match TRBD1. This CDR3 has 15 residues. V shed 4 bases, J shed 5 bases, and the junction held 8 bases outside the gene matches. The germline gives CDR1 SGHNT, CDR2 YYREEE (reference sequence). CDR3 DNA sequence: TGTGCCAGCAGCAGGAGGGACAGGGGATTAACTGAAGCTTTCTTT. Translating it yields CASSRRDRGLTEAFF.

V gene TRBV27 combines with J gene TRBJ1-5; D gene uncertain. Germline-derived CDR1 and CDR2 are MNHEY and SMNVEV (reference sequence). The germline V and J ends were trimmed by 2 bases and 4 bases, with 12 bases remaining between them. CDR3 length: 15 residues. DNA of the CDR3: TGTGCCAGCAGTTTAGTCCCGTCGGGGAATCAGCCCCAGCATTTT. This encodes CASSLVPSGNQPQHF.

This sequence joins TRBV5-1 and TRBJ1-2, with 9 bases matching TRBD1. The CDR3 runs to 14 residues. From germline, CDR1 is SGHRS and CDR2 YFSETQ. V gave up 2 bases and J gave up 7 bases; unmatched junction bases: 6. The CDR3 loop reads CASSLPQGAGGYTF. The CDR3 DNA reads as TGCGCCAGCAGCTTACCACAGGGGGCTGGTGGCTACACCTTC.

A few counts support this clone. The rearrangement joins TRBV19 to TRBJ2-1; perhaps TRBD2 as D (5 bases). Germline V gene sequence: CDR1 LNHDA, CDR2 SQIVND (reference sequence). This CDR3 is 14 amino acids long. With 7 bases removed from V and 9 bases from J, the gap between germline ends came to 19 bases. The CDR3 nucleotides read TGTGCCAGTAATCAAGCGGTTCAAACACCTGAGCAGTTCTTC. It is translated as CASNQAVQTPEQFF.

The chain has TRBV19 and TRBJ1-2; a possible D gene is TRBD1 (6 bases). Germline assignment: CDR1 LNHDA and CDR2 SQIVND (reference sequence). The V end was cut by 3 bases, the J end by 4 bases, with 15 bases between. The CDR3 runs to 15 residues. The CDR3 loop is CASSIKGGGGYGYTF. The CDR3 region has the DNA TGTGCCAGTAGTATCAAAGGTGGGGGCGGCTATGGCTACACCTTC.

For this clone: One junction end does not reproduce the germline sequence, and a read error may be involved. The gene calls are TRBV6-2 or TRBV6-3 and TRBJ1-1; weak D call: TRBD1 (5 bases). Germline V gives CDR1 MNHEY, CDR2 SVGEGT. The CDR3 spans 12 residues. The CDR3 DNA follows: TGTGCCAACAGTTACGAGGGGTTTGAAGCTTTCTTT. Translation gives CANSYEGFEAFF.

The V call is TRBV18, the J call TRBJ2-2, with D uncertain. Germline CDR1 KGHSH, CDR2 LQKENI. This CDR3 has 15 amino acids. V gave up 6 bases and J gave up 0 bases, with 11 bases separating them. CDR3 in DNA: TGTGCCAGCTCGCCCGGACCGACGAACACCGGGGAGCTGTTTTTT. It specifies CASSPGPTNTGELFF.

Comments on this clone: This may be a read error: a much more frequent sequence differs by one nucleotide. The chain has TRBV19 and TRBJ1-4; 8 nucleotides align to TRBD1. V shed 8 bases and J 2 bases; nucleotides not matched to a gene: 10. This CDR3 region has 16 residues. Germline values: CDR1 LNHDA, CDR2 SQIVND (reference sequence). The DNA of the CDR3 is TGTGCCAGTCGTACCAGGGGGCGGTCCACTAATGAAAAACTGTTTTTT. Translated, it gives CASRTRGRSTNEKLFF. Full variable domain (remainder filled in from reference TRBV19 and TRBJ1-4): DGGITQSPKYLFRKEGQNVTLSCEQNLNHDAMYWYRQDPGQGLRLIYYSQIVNDFQKGDIAEGYSVSREKKESFPLTVTSAQKNPTAFYLCASRTRGRSTNEKLFFGSGTQLSVL.

This chain links TRBV12-5 with TRBJ1-2, with 7 positions matching TRBD1. In germline, CDR1 is LGHNT, CDR2 FRNRAP. The V segment lost 6 bases and the J segment 8 bases; nucleotides outside the gene matches: 12. The length of the CDR3 is 14 residues. This chain's CDR3 is CASGAGTDLGGYTF. Written as DNA, the CDR3 is TGTGCTAGTGGGGCCGGGACAGACCTCGGAGGCTACACCTTC.

The chain links TRBV29-1 to TRBJ2-2; 7 bases are a match to TRBD1. The ends lost 8 bases at V and 0 bases at J; junction bases unmatched: 6. This CDR3 has 14 amino acids. Germline CDR1 reads SQVTM; CDR2 reads ANQGSEA. Here the CDR3 DNA reads TGCAGCACTACAGGGGCATCGAACACCGGGGAGCTGTTTTTT. Translation gives CSTTGASNTGELFF.

This chain joins TRBV27 and TRBJ1-5; 10 bases match TRBD1. The germline V gene has CDR1 MNHEY and CDR2 SMNVEV (reference sequence). CDR3 length: 14 amino acids. Germline trimming cut 6 bases from V and 6 bases from J; bases unmatched to any gene: 5. The CDR3 sequence is CASRTGGAGQPQHF. As DNA, the CDR3 is TGTGCCAGCAGGACAGGGGGCGCAGGTCAGCCCCAGCATTTT.